This T cell receptor (beta chain) was sequenced for a study of shared clonotypes between healthy human individuals. Whole-study context: Three CD4 naive, three CD4 memory, two CD8 naive and one CD8 memory plate were used per donor.

J was trimmed by 0 bases and V by 7 bases; bases with no gene match: 3. This CDR3 is 14 amino acids long. Germline CDR1 and CDR2: SGHRS and YFSETQ. Study-wide results and caveats: Only blood samples were collected, and tissue repertoires likely differ. Memory subsets generally showed lower estimated richness than naive subsets.

This clone was seen many times. Its antigen is undetermined. Healthy HIV-negative adults with no recent acute infections or vaccinations were recruited as donors. The protocol was immunoSEQ multiplex PCR, while the TCRdb copy is restricted to in-frame clones and leaves out a portion. The data contain approximately 980,000 clones, around 80% of them seen just once; the ten biggest clones take up over 1.3%. This receptor was identified in a young man in good health. This chain joins TRBV5-1 and TRBJ2-2; TRBD1 agrees at 7 bases. Sequencing was carried out using memory CD4+ T cells sorted from blood. As for subset: CD45RA-negative fraction. The CDR3 DNA reads TGCGCCAGCTTTGGGACAGCGAACACCGGGGAGCTGTTTTTT. It is translated as CASFGTANTGELFF.